Below are 23 T cell receptor beta chains sequenced from a single sample in a study of Graves' ophthalmopathy and Graves' hyperthyroidism. The study amplified TCR beta CDR3 regions using RNA transcripts. Second-round multiplex PCR came after first-round RT-PCR with HTBI primers. TCRdb analysed the multiplex PCR reads with MiXCR anew, one entry per CDR3 protein. The sample includes 340,000 or so distinct CDR3 sequences, roughly 15% of them seen just once. Sample: peripheral blood. Receptors originate from an adult man with Graves' ophthalmopathy.

This clonotype appeared many times. J is TRBJ1-5 and V is TRBV30; D gene uncertain. The CDR3 length is 13 residues. Germline V gene sequence: CDR1 GTSNPN, CDR2 SVGIG (reference sequence). V dropped 4 bases and J dropped 0 bases, with 7 bases sitting between them. DNA of the CDR3: TGTGCCTGGACAGCCATTAGCAATCAGCCCCAGCATTTT. It yields the protein CAWTAISNQPQHF.

This clonotype was seen many times. Written as DNA, the CDR3 is TGCAGTGCTACCCTTTTGCGGGTAGGCCAAGAGACCCAGTACTTC. This encodes CSATLLRVGQETQYF. This chain joins TRBV20-1 and TRBJ2-5; TRBD2 is a possible D gene (5 bases). V was trimmed by 4 bases and J by 1 base, leaving 16 bases between them. CDR1 and CDR2 from the germline V gene are DFQATT and SNEGSKA (reference sequence). The CDR3 is made up of 15 amino acids.

This clonotype was detected ten times or more. The germline gene is not matched at one end of the junction; a read error may be the cause. The chain uses TRBV3-1 and TRBJ2-7; no firm D call. The CDR3 runs to 9 residues. CDR1 and CDR2 from the germline V gene are LGHDT and YNNKEL (reference sequence). The CDR3 DNA reads TGTGCCAGCAGCCAAGATAGGTGGTTC. Its translation is CASSQDRWF.

At least ten counts were recorded for this clonotype. The chain uses TRBV12-3 or TRBV12-4 and TRBJ2-7; 8 bases align to TRBD1. The J segment lost 1 base and the V segment lost 2 bases, leaving 7 bases of the junction unmatched. This CDR3 contains 16 residues. This CDR3 is CASSLRPGQGSYEQYF. CDR3 DNA sequence: TGTGCCAGCAGTTTACGGCCAGGACAGGGATCCTACGAGCAGTACTTC.

This clonotype was observed at least ten times. The chain joins TRBV9 to TRBJ1-1; D not certain. With 2 bases removed from V and 8 bases from J, the gap between germline ends came to 10 bases. This CDR3 is built from 12 residues. Looked up from germline, CDR1 is SGDLS and CDR2 is YYNGEE. CDR3 bases: TGTGCCAGCAGCGTGGGCGGAAAAGAAGCTTTCTTT. It codes for CASSVGGKEAFF.

This clonotype was counted many times. The chain uses TRBV2 and TRBJ2-5, with TRBD2 matching 8 bases. V lost 5 bases, J lost 4 bases, and 9 bases stayed unmatched. Germline values: CDR1 SNHLY, CDR2 FYNNEI. The CDR3 runs to 15 residues. CDR3 bases: TGTGCCAGCAGTCCGTTGGCGGGGGGCGGAGAGACCCAGTACTTC. This translates into CASSPLAGGGETQYF.

The chain has TRBV6-9 and TRBJ2-7; D remains unclear. V was clipped by 4 bases and J by 0 bases, with 10 bases between them. The CDR3 covers 14 residues. Germline V gene sequence: CDR1 MNHGY, CDR2 SVAAGI. CDR3 sequence: CASSSPTRSYEQYF. CDR3 coding DNA: TGTGCCAGCAGTTCCCCGACTCGCTCCTACGAGCAGTACTTC.

In this sample, this clonotype turned up many times. This sequence joins TRBV6-1 and TRBJ1-2, with TRBD1 matching over 7 bases. This CDR3 has 14 residues. The V segment lost 4 bases and the J segment 4 bases; nucleotides outside the gene matches: 6. Germline values: CDR1 MNHNS, CDR2 SASEGT. The CDR3 nucleotides read TGTGCCAGCAGTGTGCTGCAGGGGGGCTATGGCTACACCTTC. This gives the protein CASSVLQGGYGYTF.

A few counts support this clonotype. This may be a read error: a much more frequent sequence differs by one nucleotide. This chain uses TRBV11-1 with TRBJ2-7; maybe TRBD1 (5 bases). The CDR3 has 14 amino acids. The V end lost 1 base, the J end lost 3 bases, and 10 bases lay between the germline ends. Germline values: CDR1 SGHAT, CDR2 FQDESV (reference sequence). The CDR3 region is CASSLEGKRYEQYV. In nucleotides, the CDR3 is TGTGCCAGCAGCTTAGAGGGGAAACGCTACGAGCAGTACGTC.

Many counts were recorded for this clonotype. The genes are TRBV30 and TRBJ1-2; TRBD1 aligns across 8 bases. Germline CDR1 and CDR2: GTSNPN and SVGIG (reference sequence). The V segment lost 4 bases and the J segment 5 bases; nucleotides outside the gene matches: 6. The CDR3 is made up of 13 amino acids. CDR3 DNA: TGTGCCTGGAAACAGGGGGTATCTTATGGCTACACCTTC. Translation gives CAWKQGVSYGYTF.

This clonotype has just a few counts. The chain is built from TRBV27 and TRBJ2-7; 9 bases agree with TRBD2. Per germline, CDR1 MNHEY and CDR2 SMNVEV (reference sequence). V dropped 2 bases and J dropped 5; count of bases not matched to a gene: 7. The CDR3 runs 15 residues. CDR3 in DNA: TGTGCCAGCAGTTTAAGGTCTAGCGGGAAAGACGAGCAGTACTTC. It is translated as CASSLRSSGKDEQYF.

This clonotype was recorded many times. This chain links TRBV25-1 with TRBJ2-3, with a tentative D call TRBD1 (6 bases). Trimming stripped 4 bases from V and 2 bases from J, with 13 bases between. CDR3 size: 15 residues. In germline, CDR1 is MGHDK, CDR2 SYGVNS. CDR3 in DNA: TGTGCCAGCAGTGTAGGGACAACCTTCACAGATACGCAGTATTTT. The encoded protein is CASSVGTTFTDTQYF.

This clonotype showed up many times. The chain recombines TRBV19 with TRBJ2-5; no definite D call. V was shortened by 6 bases and J by 5 bases, with 13 bases between the two germline ends. The CDR3 is made up of 13 amino acids. Germline lookup yields CDR1 LNHDA and CDR2 SQIVND (reference sequence). The CDR3 nucleotides read TGTGCCAGTAGCCCGCGGCAGTCGGAGACCCAGTACTTC. Residues: CASSPRQSETQYF.

This clonotype was observed many times. The chain employs TRBV12-3 or TRBV12-4 and TRBJ2-7; D may be TRBD1 (6 bases). V was trimmed by 4 bases and J by 6 bases, leaving 19 bases between them. This CDR3 is 15 amino acids long. CDR3 DNA: TGTGCCAGCAGTTCCGGACAGCAAGGTCTCGGCGAGCAGTACTTC. It translates to CASSSGQQGLGEQYF.

This clonotype appeared many times. The chain joins TRBV6-1 to TRBJ1-6, with 8 bases identical to TRBD1. The length of the CDR3 is 13 residues. The junction had 6 bases not matched to a gene; V was cut back by 7 bases and J by 10 bases. Germline CDR1 is MNHNS and CDR2 is SASEGT. The CDR3 region has the DNA TGTGCCAGCACCCGACAGGGGCGGTCACCCCTCCACTTT. It codes for CASTRQGRSPLHF.

This clonotype was picked up many times. This chain joins TRBV7-2 and TRBJ2-5; possibly TRBD2 for D (6 bases). The germline CDR1 and CDR2 sequences are SGHTA and FQGNSA. Trimming removed 0 bases at V and 3 bases at J, with 20 bases between. CDR3 length: 18 amino acids. CDR3 nucleotides: TGTGCCAGCAGCTTAGCGGGAGGTTCCCCATCGTTAAAAGAGACCCAGTACTTC. Translated: CASSLAGGSPSLKETQYF.

This clonotype was detected ten times or more. The genes are TRBV11-2 and TRBJ1-5; D is undetermined. Germline V gene data show CDR1 as SGHAT and CDR2 as FQNNGV. Trimming left V 0 bases short and J 7 bases short, with 7 bases between. The CDR3 contains 13 residues. The DNA for the CDR3 is TGTGCCAGCAGCTTAGATCTCTTCCAGCCCCAGCATTTT. Encoded protein: CASSLDLFQPQHF.

This clonotype occurred many times. The chain uses TRBV4-2 and TRBJ2-7; 12 bases match TRBD2. The junction had 8 bases not matched to a gene; V was cut back by 0 bases and J by 2 bases. Germline assignment: CDR1 LGHNA and CDR2 YNFKEQ. This CDR3 is built from 18 residues. CDR3 protein: CASSQDLRTSGDPYEQYF. CDR3 in DNA: TGTGCCAGCAGCCAAGATCTGAGGACTAGCGGGGACCCCTACGAGCAGTACTTC.

The table lists this clonotype with many counts. The chain recombines TRBV20-1 with TRBJ1-1; D is uncertain. V lost 4 bases, J lost 4 bases, and 10 bases lay in between. Per the germline V gene, CDR1 is DFQATT and CDR2 is SNEGSKA (reference sequence). The CDR3 consists of 12 residues. The DNA for the CDR3 is TGCAGTGCTACCTCACGGGGCACTGAAGCTTTCTTT. This gives the protein CSATSRGTEAFF.

In its sample, this clonotype was seen many times. CDR3 region: CASSYSGRRGEQFF. The CDR3 coding sequence is TGTGCCAGCAGTTACTCCGGCCGAAGGGGTGAGCAGTTCTTC. The chain has TRBV6-5 and TRBJ2-1; possibly TRBD1 for D (5 bases). Between the trimmed V and J ends, which lost 0 bases and 9 bases, there was a span of 12 bases. The CDR3 is 14 amino acids. CDR1 and CDR2 (germline): MNHEY, SVGAGI.

This clonotype showed up many times. V and J are TRBV28 and TRBJ2-5, with D tentatively TRBD1 (6 bases). V lost 5 bases and J lost 5, with 12 bases in between. Per the germline V gene, CDR1 is MDHEN and CDR2 is SYDVKM. This CDR3 is 13 amino acids long. The CDR3, as DNA: TGTGCCAGCAGTAACAGGGTTCTGGAGACCCAGTACTTC. The encoded protein is CASSNRVLETQYF. The variable domain in full, with the rest retrieved from reference TRBV28 and TRBJ2-5, is DVKVTQSSRYLVKRTGEKVFLECVQDMDHENMFWYRQDPGLGLRLIYFSYDVKMKEKGDIPEGYSVSREKKERFSLILESASTNQTSMYLCASSNRVLETQYFGPGTRLLVL.

This clonotype has a count of ten or more. The genes are TRBV12-3 or TRBV12-4 and TRBJ1-3; 7 bases match TRBD1. With V trimmed by 2 bases and J by 0 bases, 4 bases remained unmatched. The CDR3 is 16 residues long. Written as DNA, the CDR3 is TGTGCCAGCAGTTTACTTGGGACAGCCTCTGGAAACACCATATATTTT. Translating gives CASSLLGTASGNTIYF.

This clonotype was seen repeatedly, ten times or more. The gene calls are TRBV30 and TRBJ2-7; D not certain. Trimming shortened V by 3 bases and J by 3 bases, and 21 bases separated the two germline ends. This CDR3 is 16 amino acids long. Looked up from germline, CDR1 is GTSNPN and CDR2 is SVGIG (reference sequence). DNA for the CDR3: TGTGCCTGGAGCCCACCGAAGACCTCCCCTCTCTACGAGCAGTACTTC. Translated, it gives CAWSPPKTSPLYEQYF. Full variable domain (missing parts from reference TRBV30 and TRBJ2-7): SQTIHQWPATLVQPVGSPLSLECTVEGTSNPNLYWYRQAAGRGLQLLFYSVGIGQISSEVPQNLSASRPQDRQFILSSKKLLLSDSGFYLCAWSPPKTSPLYEQYFGPGTRLTVT.